The rows below give T cell receptor beta chains drawn from one sample of a study of blood T cell repertoires in COVID-19. Here immunoSEQ multiplex PCR was the method, and the copy in TCRdb shows in-frame clones only, minus some. The data show some 120,000 clones, about 92% seen once. Sequencing was carried out using peripheral blood. Every receptor here comes from a man in his 60s with COVID-19, enrolled during active disease. Both conserved end residues are part of each CDR3. The D gene is left open where the match is weak. Not all rows give a size; the values are once, few, many and, for expanded clones, a class.

v_call	d_call	j_call	clone_size	cdr3_aa	cdr3_nt
TRBV27	-	TRBJ2-2	-	CASSPAAGELFF	TGTGCCAGCAGCCCCGCGGCCGGGGAGCTGTTTTTT
TRBV10-3	TRBD1	TRBJ2-2	-	CAIKGTGTGGLANTGELFF	TGTGCCATCAAAGGAACCGGGACAGGGGGCCTTGCGAACACCGGGGAGCTGTTTTTT
TRBV7-9	-	TRBJ2-6	once	CASSPRGNGANVLTF	TGTGCCAGCAGCCCTAGAGGGAACGGGGCCAACGTCCTGACTTTC
TRBV21-1	-	TRBJ2-3	-	CASSKASYRECTDTQYF	TGTGCCAGCAGCAAAGCTAGTTACAGGGAATGCACAGATACGCAGTATTTT
TRBV6-5	-	TRBJ2-3	-	CASSSGQYTDTQYF	TGTGCCAGCAGTTCCGGACAGTACACAGATACGCAGTATTTT
TRBV7-8	-	TRBJ1-4	-	CASSWGPPATNEKLFF	TGTGCCAGCAGCTGGGGCCCCCCTGCAACTAATGAAAAACTGTTTTTT
TRBV28	TRBD2	TRBJ2-2	once	CASSAPLADYTGELFF	TGTGCCAGCAGTGCCCCCCTAGCGGACTACACCGGGGAGCTGTTTTTT
TRBV5-1	-	TRBJ1-2	-	CASSLGGRLDGYTF	TGCGCCAGCAGCTTGGGCGGGCGGCTAGATGGCTACACCTTC
TRBV6-5	-	TRBJ2-3	once	CASAGESTDTQYF	TGTGCCAGCGCAGGGGAGAGCACAGATACGCAGTATTTT
TRBV19	-	TRBJ2-7	-	CASSFYPERGEQYF	TGTGCCAGTAGTTTTTATCCCGAGAGAGGAGAGCAGTACTTC
TRBV7-2	TRBD2	TRBJ2-7	-	CASSLDVAGGSYEQYF	TGTGCCAGCAGCTTAGACGTAGCGGGAGGCTCCTACGAGCAGTACTTC
TRBV7-2	-	TRBJ1-2	-	CASSLGTGMGNYGYTF	TGTGCCAGCAGCTTAGGTACCGGGATGGGTAACTATGGCTACACCTTC
TRBV19	-	TRBJ1-3	-	CASSISQASGNTIYF	TGTGCCAGTAGTATATCCCAGGCCTCTGGAAACACCATATATTTT
TRBV7-9	-	TRBJ1-5	-	CASSSGGDQPQHF	TGTGCCAGCAGCTCCGGGGGGGATCAGCCCCAGCATTTT
TRBV10-2	-	TRBJ1-1	-	CASSEIGGGSGRTEAFF	TGCGCCAGCAGTGAGATCGGTGGGGGGTCCGGGCGCACTGAAGCTTTCTTT
TRBV6-5	TRBD2	TRBJ2-1	-	CASRGLAVVSEQFF	TGTGCCAGCAGGGGACTAGCGGTCGTTTCTGAGCAGTTCTTC
TRBV28	TRBD1	TRBJ1-2	few	CASSFNLQGTNYGYTF	TGTGCCAGCAGTTTTAACTTACAGGGGACTAACTATGGCTACACCTTC
TRBV5-5	TRBD1	TRBJ2-7	-	CASSSPGQGLYEQYF	TGTGCCAGCAGCTCCCCGGGACAGGGACTCTACGAGCAGTACTTC
TRBV7-8	-	TRBJ2-7	-	CASSLEMAGDSYEQYF	TGTGCCAGCAGCTTAGAGATGGCAGGGGATTCCTACGAGCAGTACTTC
TRBV11-2	-	TRBJ2-3	once	CASSFRQSSTDTQYF	TGTGCCAGCAGCTTCCGACAGAGTAGCACAGATACGCAGTATTTT
TRBV27	-	TRBJ1-1	-	CATSLAGGVTEAFF	TGTGCCACCTCCTTGGCGGGGGGGGTCACTGAAGCTTTCTTT
TRBV30	-	TRBJ1-1	-	CAWSVREGGEAFF	TGTGCCTGGAGTGTAAGGGAGGGGGGTGAAGCTTTCTTT
TRBV28	-	TRBJ2-5	-	CASNRWAGSQETQYF	TGTGCCAGCAACAGATGGGCAGGTAGCCAAGAGACCCAGTACTTC
TRBV7-2	-	TRBJ1-5	-	CASSQGQYSNQPQHF	TGTGCCAGCAGCCAGGGACAATATAGCAATCAGCCCCAGCATTTT
TRBV7-9	-	TRBJ2-7	once	CASSPRSEAYEQYF	TGTGCCAGCAGCCCGAGGTCGGAAGCCTACGAGCAGTACTTC
TRBV6-5	TRBD1	TRBJ1-1	-	CAALPRTGFTEAFF	TGTGCCGCCCTACCGAGGACAGGGTTTACTGAAGCTTTCTTT
TRBV28	TRBD1	TRBJ1-5	-	CASSLHLRQGSYQPQHF	TGTGCCAGCAGTTTGCACCTTAGACAGGGCTCGTATCAGCCCCAGCATTTT
TRBV6-1	-	TRBJ1-5	-	CASSERDTLYQLQHF	TGTGCCAGCAGTGAAAGGGACACCCTCTATCAGCTCCAGCATTTT
TRBV19	-	TRBJ2-7	-	CASSTFGGKVTYEQYF	TGTGCCAGTAGTACCTTCGGAGGGAAGGTGACCTACGAGCAGTACTTC
TRBV6-2/TRBV6-3	TRBD1	TRBJ1-1	-	CASSYSDRGILNTEAFF	TGTGCCAGCAGTTACTCCGACAGGGGGATTCTGAACACTGAAGCTTTCTTT
TRBV4-2	-	TRBJ2-2	-	CASSPTGTPTGELFF	TGTGCCAGCAGCCCAACTGGGACTCCCACCGGGGAGCTGTTTTTT
TRBV19	-	TRBJ2-7	-	CASSIAAEGGEQYF	TGTGCCAGTAGTATTGCGGCAGAAGGCGGCGAGCAGTACTTC
TRBV6-2/TRBV6-3	-	TRBJ2-3	-	CASSFDRITDTQYF	TGTGCCAGCAGTTTCGACAGAATCACAGATACGCAGTATTTT
TRBV5-1	-	TRBJ1-2	-	CASSSDKMGYTF	TGCGCCAGCAGCTCGGACAAGATGGGCTACACCTTC
TRBV16	-	TRBJ1-5	once	CASSHFSEDQPQHF	TGTGCCAGCAGCCATTTCTCCGAGGATCAGCCCCAGCATTTT
TRBV3-1/TRBV3-2	-	TRBJ1-2	-	CASSQLRDISLYGYTF	TGTGCCAGCAGCCAACTCCGGGACATATCACTTTATGGCTACACCTTC
TRBV5-5	-	TRBJ1-5	-	CASSLEGSQSNQPQHF	TGTGCCAGCAGCTTGGAGGGGTCACAGAGTAATCAGCCCCAGCATTTT
TRBV7-2	-	TRBJ1-5	-	CASSLFGDQPQHF	TGTGCCAGCAGCTTATTCGGGGATCAGCCCCAGCATTTT
TRBV3-1/TRBV3-2	TRBD2	TRBJ2-7	-	CASSQDVGGSYEQYF	TGTGCCAGCAGCCAAGACGTTGGCGGGAGCTACGAGCAGTACTTC
TRBV28	-	TRBJ2-1	-	CASTSTDYLYNEQFF	TGTGCCAGCACTTCCACGGACTACCTTTACAATGAGCAGTTCTTC